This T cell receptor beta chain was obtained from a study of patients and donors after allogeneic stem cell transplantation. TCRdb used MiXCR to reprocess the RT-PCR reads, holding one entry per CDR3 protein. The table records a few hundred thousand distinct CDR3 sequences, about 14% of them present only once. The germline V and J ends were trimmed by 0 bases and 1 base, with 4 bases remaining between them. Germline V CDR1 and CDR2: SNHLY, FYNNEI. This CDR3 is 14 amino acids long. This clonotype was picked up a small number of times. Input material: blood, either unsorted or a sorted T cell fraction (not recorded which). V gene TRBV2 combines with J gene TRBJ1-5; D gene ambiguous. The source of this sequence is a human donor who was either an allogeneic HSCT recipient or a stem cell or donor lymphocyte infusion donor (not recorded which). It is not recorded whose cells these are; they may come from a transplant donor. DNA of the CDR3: TGTGCCAGCAGTGAAGCAGCAAGCAATCAGCCCCAGCATTTT. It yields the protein CASSEAASNQPQHF.